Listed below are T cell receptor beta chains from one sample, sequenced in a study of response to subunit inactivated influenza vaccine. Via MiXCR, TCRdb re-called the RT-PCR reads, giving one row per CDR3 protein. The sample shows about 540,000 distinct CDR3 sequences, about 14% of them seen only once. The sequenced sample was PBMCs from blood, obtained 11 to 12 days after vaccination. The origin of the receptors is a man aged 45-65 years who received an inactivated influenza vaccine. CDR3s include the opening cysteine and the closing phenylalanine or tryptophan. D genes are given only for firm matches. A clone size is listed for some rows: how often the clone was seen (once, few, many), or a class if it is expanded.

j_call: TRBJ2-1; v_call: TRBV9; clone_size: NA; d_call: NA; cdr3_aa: CASSVDFGEQFF; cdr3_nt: TGTGCCAGCAGCGTTGACTTTGGGGAGCAGTTCTTC
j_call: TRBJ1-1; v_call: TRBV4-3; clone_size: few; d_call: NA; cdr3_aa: CASSQFTRTTEAFF; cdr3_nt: TGCGCCAGCAGCCAATTCACCCGGACCACTGAAGCTTTCTTT
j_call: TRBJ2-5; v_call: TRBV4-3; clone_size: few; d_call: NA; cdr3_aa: CASSQDGRDRWYQETQYF; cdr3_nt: TGCGCCAGCAGCCAAGACGGGAGGGACAGGTGGTACCAAGAGACCCAGTACTTC
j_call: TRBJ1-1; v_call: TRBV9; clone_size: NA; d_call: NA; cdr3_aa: CASSVATGLNTEAFF; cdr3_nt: TGTGCCAGCAGCGTAGCTACAGGACTGAACACTGAAGCTTTCTTT
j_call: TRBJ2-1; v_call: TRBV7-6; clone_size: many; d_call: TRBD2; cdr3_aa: CASSLELAGGNEQFF; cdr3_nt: TGTGCCAGCAGCTTAGAACTAGCGGGGGGCAATGAGCAGTTCTTC
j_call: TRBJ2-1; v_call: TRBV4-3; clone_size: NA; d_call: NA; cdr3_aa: CASSQVRAVGNNEQFF; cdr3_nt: TGCGCCAGCAGCCAAGTCAGAGCGGTAGGAAACAATGAGCAGTTCTTC
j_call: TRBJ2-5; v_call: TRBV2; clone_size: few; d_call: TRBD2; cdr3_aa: CASKQVGGVETQYF; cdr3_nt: TGTGCCAGCAAACAAGTCGGGGGGGTGGAGACCCAGTACTTC
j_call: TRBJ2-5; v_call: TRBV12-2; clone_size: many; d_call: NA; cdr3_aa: CASRLDGQGQETQYF; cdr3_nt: TGTGCAAGTCGCTTAGACGGACAGGGACAAGAGACCCAGTACTTC
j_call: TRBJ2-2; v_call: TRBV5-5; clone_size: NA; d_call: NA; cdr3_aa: CASSFRQVGTGELFF; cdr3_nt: TGTGCCAGCAGCTTTAGACAGGTTGGCACCGGGGAGCTGTTTTTT
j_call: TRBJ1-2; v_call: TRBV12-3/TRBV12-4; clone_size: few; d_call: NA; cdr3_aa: CASSLNNPGVGYGYTF; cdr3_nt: TGTGCCAGCAGTTTGAATAATCCGGGGGTGGGCTATGGCTACACCTTC